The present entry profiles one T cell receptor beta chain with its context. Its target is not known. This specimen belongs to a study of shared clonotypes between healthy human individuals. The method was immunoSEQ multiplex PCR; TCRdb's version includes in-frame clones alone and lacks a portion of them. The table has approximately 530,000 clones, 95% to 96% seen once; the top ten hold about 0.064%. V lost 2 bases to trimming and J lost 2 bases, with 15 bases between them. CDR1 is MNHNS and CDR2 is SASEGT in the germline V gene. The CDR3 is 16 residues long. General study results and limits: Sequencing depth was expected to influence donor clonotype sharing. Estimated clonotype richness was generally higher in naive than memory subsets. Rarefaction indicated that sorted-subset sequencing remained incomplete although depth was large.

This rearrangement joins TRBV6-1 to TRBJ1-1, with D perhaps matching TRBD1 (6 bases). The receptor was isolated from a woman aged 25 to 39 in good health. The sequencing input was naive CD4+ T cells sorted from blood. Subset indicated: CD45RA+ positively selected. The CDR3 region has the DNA TGTGCCAGCAGTGAAAGTGGGGGCCCAGGAAACACTGAAGCTTTCTTT. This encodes CASSESGGPGNTEAFF.